The entry below describes one T cell receptor (beta chain). Its antigen is undetermined. This table comes from immunoSEQ multiplex PCR, and its TCRdb copy is limited to in-frame clones, with some not included. The sample has about 1 million clones, more than 60% seen once; the top ten hold nearly 1.5%. The sample is drawn from a study of shared clonotypes between healthy human individuals. The CDR3 loop spans 15 amino acids. V lost 5 bases to trimming and J lost 4 bases, with 17 bases between them. Germline-derived CDR1 and CDR2 are SNHLY and FYNNEI. Overall study results and limits: Sharing across a handful of donors was seen in 4% to 5% of naive CD4 clonotypes. Investigators collected only blood, and repertoires in tissues likely differ. Investigators expected sequencing depth to affect clonotype sharing among donors.

The healthy adult donors were HIV-negative and reported no recent acute infections or vaccinations. The sequenced sample consisted of memory CD4+ T cells sorted from blood. Subset of the sample: CD45RA-negative fraction. The chain employs TRBV2 and TRBJ1-2; D gene ambiguous. The clonotype was recovered from a man between 18 and 35 years old in good health. CDR3 protein: CASSLKTSEGYGYTF. CDR3 sequence (DNA): TGTGCCAGCAGTCTCAAAACCAGTGAAGGCTATGGCTACACCTTC.